This T cell receptor beta chain emerged from a study of human T cells and chemical hapten exposure. Time point specified: patch test 1, 2 weeks after DPC sensitization. Treatment in this sample: therapeutic diphenylcyclopropenone sensitization with weekly scalp DPC. TCRdb called the RACE reads again in MiXCR, with one record for every CDR3 protein. The sample lists roughly 200,000 distinct CDR3 sequences, 20% to 25% occurring once. Germline V CDR1 and CDR2: DFQATT, SNEGSKA (reference sequence). The CDR3 extends over 12 amino acids. Trimming stripped 6 bases from V and 6 bases from J, with 12 bases between.

The clonotype was recovered from a woman aged 50 to 60 with alopecia areata. Some clones in this sample may be carry-over from other donors' samples. This chain links TRBV20-1 with TRBJ1-5; tentatively, D is TRBD1 (5 bases). Sequences were derived from whole blood, sampled in connection with sensitization to the hapten diphenylcyclopropenone (DPC). The CDR3 region is CSARTGGQPQHF. CDR3 DNA: TGCAGTGCCCGGACCGGGGGTCAGCCCCAGCATTTT.